This T cell receptor (beta chain) was sequenced during a study of blood T cells in healthy people across ages. Primed by a sample-barcoded 5' primer and a J-beta primer mix, a second PCR proceeded for about 7 to 11 cycles. TCRdb ran MiXCR on the 5' RACE reads and lists one entry per CDR3 protein. The table records around 990,000 distinct CDR3 sequences, almost 25% of them present only once. This sample was shared with a second study, whose subject was T cells of mothers and their children. From that second work: Sample barcodes and 2-4 random nucleotides were added by the M1S primer of the second PCR.

This TCR came from a girl between 2 and 10 years old in good health. Sequenced input: blood.

The chain's CDR3 is CSARATGTIYEQYF. CDR3 in DNA: TGCAGTGCTAGAGCAACCGGGACTATCTACGAGCAGTACTTC. The V gene is TRBV20-1, the J gene TRBJ2-7, with 7 bases identical to TRBD2. From germline, CDR1 is DFQATT and CDR2 SNEGSKA (reference sequence). This CDR3 comprises 14 residues. V shed 1 base and J 3 bases; nucleotides not matched to a gene: 6.